Given below is one TCR beta chain in context. In the original workflow: Amplification of reference gene primers was used by the study to estimate nucleated cell counts. Profiled with immunoSEQ multiplex PCR; TCRdb holds only in-frame clones, not every one. Clonal size and the V and J genes are those of that table, whereas D and trimming came from the DNA. The sample yields 23,000 or so clones, 90% to 95% seen once. The germline gives CDR1 SGHTA, CDR2 FQGNSA. V was clipped by 8 bases and J by 3 bases; unmatched bases: 5. The CDR3 covers 15 residues. These data belong to a study of blood T cell repertoires in COVID-19. Study details: Sites in the United States, Italy and Spain provided acute and convalescent COVID-19 samples. Sources were T cells, B-cell-depleted T cells, or PBMCs; the material itself was cDNA or gDNA.

The V and J genes are TRBV7-2 and TRBJ2-2; 11 positions match TRBD2. The TCR originated in a woman in her 50s with active COVID-19. Sequencing was carried out using peripheral blood. CDR3 loop: CASGVTSGDTGELFF. As DNA, the CDR3 is TGTGCCAGCGGCGTGACTAGCGGGGACACCGGGGAGCTGTTTTTT.